Listed here are 22 T cell receptor beta chains from one sample, sequenced in a study of OX40 agonist ivuxolimab in advanced cancers. Sequenced by immunoSEQ multiplex PCR; TCRdb stores in-frame clones only, minus some. Of some 72,000 clones listed, roughly 92% are singletons. The source material was CD4+ or CD8+ T cells sorted from blood, sampled in a trial of the OX40 agonist ivuxolimab. Receptor source: an adult with an advanced solid tumor such as melanoma, head and neck, liver or kidney cancer.

V gene TRBV6-6 combines with J gene TRBJ1-5; no clear D. The V gene's germline CDR1 is MNHNY and CDR2 SVGAGI (reference sequence). CDR3 length equals 16 residues. Trimming removed 5 bases from V and 8 bases from J, with 22 bases in between. CDR3 DNA sequence: TGTGCCAGCAGTCCCCAGGATGGACGCTCGCGGGAGCCCCAGCATTTT. Encoded protein: CASSPQDGRSREPQHF.

Points on this clone: Other DNA variants within this sample encode the same CDR3. The CDR3 DNA reads TGTGCCAGCTCACCACCGGGGTCCTACGAGCAGTACTTC. Its translation is CASSPPGSYEQYF. This chain connects TRBV18 to TRBJ2-7; unclear D gene. In germline, CDR1 is KGHSH, CDR2 LQKENI. Between the trimmed V and J ends, which lost 0 bases and 1 base, there was a span of 4 bases. The CDR3 runs to 13 residues.

V and J are TRBV20-1 and TRBJ2-1; no firm D call. The length of the CDR3 is 11 residues. In germline, CDR1 is DFQATT, CDR2 SNEGSKA (reference sequence). Between the trimmed V and J ends, which lost 2 bases and 9 bases, there was a span of 8 bases. The CDR3 is CSARSPIEQFF. CDR3 in DNA: TGCAGTGCTAGAAGCCCAATTGAGCAGTTCTTC.

This clone has only one observation. This CDR3 is CASNSGTSGKYEQYF. CDR3 nucleotides: TGTGCCAGTAATTCCGGGACTAGCGGTAAATACGAGCAGTACTTC. This chain connects TRBV25-1 to TRBJ2-7; 11 bases fit TRBD2. Trimming at V came to 9 bases and at J to 4 bases, leaving 11 bases not matched to a gene. CDR3 length equals 15 residues. From germline, CDR1 is MGHDK and CDR2 SYGVNS.

This clone was observed a few times. V is TRBV15 and J is TRBJ1-2; D gene uncertain. CDR3 size: 16 residues. In germline, CDR1 is LNHNV, CDR2 YYDKDF (reference sequence). The V gene lost 1 base and the J gene lost 0 bases, with 12 bases spanning the gap. The CDR3, as DNA: TGTGCCACCAGCAGAGGTGGCAGCCTAGCTAACTATGGCTACACCTTC. Translating it yields CATSRGGSLANYGYTF.

The rearrangement joins TRBV19 to TRBJ1-1, with D possibly TRBD1 on 5 matching bases. V lost 2 bases, J lost 3 bases, and 10 bases lay in between. Per germline, CDR1 LNHDA and CDR2 SQIVND (reference sequence). This CDR3 comprises 14 residues. As DNA, the CDR3 is TGTGCCAGTAGTATACAGGGTTGGGACACTGAAGCTTTCTTT. Protein: CASSIQGWDTEAFF.

The rearrangement joins TRBV27 to TRBJ1-2, with D unresolved. Germline V lookup: CDR1 MNHEY, CDR2 SMNVEV (reference sequence). The CDR3 has 17 residues. Deletions cut 2 bases from V and 7 bases from J, with 23 bases between. The CDR3 DNA follows: TGTGCCAGCAGTTTAGTGGGCGGCCCAGGCACCTCTGGTGGCTACACCTTC. Its protein is CASSLVGGPGTSGGYTF.

The V and J genes are TRBV28 and TRBJ1-2; 7 bases fit TRBD1. Germline V gene lookup returns CDR1 MDHEN and CDR2 SYDVKM. Unmatched junction bases numbered 7, after V lost 7 bases and J lost 8 bases. CDR3 length: 12 residues. The DNA for the CDR3 is TGTGCCAGCATACAGGGGAGGTCCGGCTACACCTTC. Protein product: CASIQGRSGYTF.

The chain recombines TRBV5-6 with TRBJ1-1; 9 bases are a match to TRBD1. The trim removed 2 bases at V and 5 bases at J, leaving 7 bases unmatched. Looked up from germline, CDR1 is SGHDT and CDR2 is YYEEEE. This CDR3 has 15 amino acids. The CDR3 loop reads CASSFLDRGSTEAFF. CDR3 nucleotides: TGTGCCAGCAGCTTCTTGGACAGGGGAAGTACTGAAGCTTTCTTT. Full variable domain (remainder filled in from reference TRBV5-6 and TRBJ1-1): DAGVTQSPTHLIKTRGQQVTLRCSPKSGHDTVSWYQQALGQGPQFIFQYYEEEERQRGNFPDRFSGHQFPNYSSELNVNALLLGDSALYLCASSFLDRGSTEAFFGQGTRLTVV.

The rearrangement joins TRBV19 to TRBJ2-5; 10 bases are shared with TRBD1. The closer fit of TRBJ2-7 to the DNA end suggests the J call may be wrong. This CDR3 has 16 residues. In germline, CDR1 is LNHDA, CDR2 SQIVND (reference sequence). The CDR3: CASSAGTGDSSYEQYF. The CDR3 nucleotides read TGTGCCAGTAGCGCCGGGACAGGGGATAGCTCCTACGAGCAGTACTTC.

The chain uses TRBV11-3 and TRBJ2-1; D tentatively fits TRBD1 or TRBD2 (5 bases each). The CDR3 sequence is 16 residues long. Germline lookup yields CDR1 SGHNT and CDR2 YENEEA. V lost 4 bases and J lost 1, with 14 bases in between. CDR3 protein: CASSYSGTDSYNEQFF. The CDR3 bases are TGTGCCAGCAGCTACTCCGGGACCGATTCCTACAATGAGCAGTTCTTC.

J is TRBJ2-5 and V is TRBV7-2; 8 bases are a match to TRBD2. V shed 3 bases, J shed 5 bases, and the junction held 11 bases outside the gene matches. Germline lookup yields CDR1 SGHTA and CDR2 FQGNSA. This CDR3 comprises 16 residues. The CDR3 spells CASSFGGGRKLETQYF. The CDR3 DNA reads TGTGCCAGCAGCTTCGGGGGGGGCCGGAAATTGGAGACCCAGTACTTC.

The chain uses TRBV6-6 and TRBJ1-5, with a possible D match to TRBD1 (5 bases). V dropped 2 bases and J dropped 5 bases, with 13 bases sitting between them. The germline V gene has CDR1 MNHNY and CDR2 SVGAGI (reference sequence). This CDR3 contains 15 residues. DNA for the CDR3: TGTGCCAGCAGTTACCGGGACGGCGGAGATCAGCCCCAGCATTTT. This encodes CASSYRDGGDQPQHF.

A few counts support this clone. The V gene is TRBV9, the J gene TRBJ2-2, with 7 bases identical to TRBD1. Germline V gene data show CDR1 as SGDLS and CDR2 as YYNGEE. CDR3 length equals 15 residues. V lost 4 bases to trimming and J lost 6 bases; unmatched junction nucleotides: 9. CDR3 amino acids: CASSRQGPTAGELFF. The CDR3 region has the DNA TGTGCCAGCAGCAGACAGGGACCCACGGCCGGGGAGCTGTTTTTT.

A single count supports this clone. V and J are TRBV10-2 and TRBJ2-1; TRBD2 agrees at 12 bases. The CDR3 runs 14 residues. V was pared by 7 bases and J by 7 bases, with 5 bases of the junction left unmatched. CDR1 is WSHSY and CDR2 is SAAADI in the germline V gene. CDR3 DNA sequence: TGCGCCAGCATCCTAGCGGGGGGGCTGAATGAGCAGTTCTTC. This gives the protein CASILAGGLNEQFF.

The rearrangement uses TRBV7-9 and TRBJ1-5; 9 bases are a match to TRBD1. The CDR3 length is 18 residues. CDR1 and CDR2 (germline): SEHNR, FQNEAQ (reference sequence). V dropped 5 bases and J dropped 0; count of bases not matched to a gene: 11. CDR3 in amino acids: CASSKTGTGLYSNQPQHF. The DNA for the CDR3 is TGTGCCAGCAGCAAAACCGGGACAGGGCTCTATAGCAATCAGCCCCAGCATTTT.

This chain links TRBV9 with TRBJ2-1; the match to TRBD1 covers 7 bases. V shed 3 bases and J 7 bases; nucleotides not matched to a gene: 16. In germline, CDR1 is SGDLS, CDR2 YYNGEE. This CDR3 comprises 17 residues. The DNA for the CDR3 is TGTGCCAGCAGCGGAAAACAGGGGAATGGAAGGGAGAATGAGCAGTTCTTC. Amino acids: CASSGKQGNGRENEQFF.

V gene TRBV28 combines with J gene TRBJ2-2; tentative D call: TRBD1 (6 bases). V lost 1 base, J lost 5 bases, and 20 bases lay in between. Germline CDR1 is MDHEN and CDR2 is SYDVKM. This CDR3 is 18 amino acids long. Written as DNA, the CDR3 is TGTGCCAGCAGTTTATACCCATCCGGGACATCTATAACCGGGGAGCTGTTTTTT. Its translation is CASSLYPSGTSITGELFF.

This rearrangement joins TRBV5-5 to TRBJ2-1, with 7 bases aligning to TRBD1. This CDR3 contains 15 residues. With 0 bases clipped from V and 3 bases from J, the junction kept 3 bases outside the gene matches. From germline, CDR1 is SGHKS and CDR2 YYEKEE (reference sequence). Written as DNA, the CDR3 is TGTGCCAGCAGCTTGGCAGGGGACAGCTACAATGAGCAGTTCTTC. It is translated as CASSLAGDSYNEQFF.

V usage is TRBV7-9 and J usage is TRBJ2-4; D remains ambiguous. The CDR3 loop spans 15 amino acids. The germline V gene has CDR1 SEHNR and CDR2 FQNEAQ (reference sequence). V lost 2 bases and J 0 bases, leaving 8 bases between the germline ends. The CDR3 DNA reads TGTGCCAGCAGCTTATCGGGTTTAGCCAAAAACATTCAGTACTTC. Amino acid sequence: CASSLSGLAKNIQYF.

CDR3 coding DNA: TGTGCCAGCAGCCATTCTAGCGGGGAGGACATTCAGTACTTC. This translates into CASSHSSGEDIQYF. The V call is TRBV9, the J call TRBJ2-4, with 9 bases matching TRBD2. The CDR3 runs to 14 residues. V lost 4 bases and J lost 8; bases outside the gene matches: 7. Germline V gene sequence: CDR1 SGDLS, CDR2 YYNGEE.

The chain is built from TRBV7-2 and TRBJ2-5; no reliable D call. CDR1 is SGHTA, CDR2 FQGNSA, per germline. The CDR3 runs 13 residues. V lost 1 base to trimming and J lost 9 bases, with 12 bases between them. This chain's CDR3 is CASSLDPSLAQYF. CDR3 sequence (DNA): TGTGCCAGCAGCTTAGATCCATCATTGGCCCAGTACTTC.